This TCR beta chain is drawn from a study of T cell responses to AZD1222 COVID-19 vaccine. TCRdb's copy holds only in-frame clones and misses some; the assay was immunoSEQ multiplex PCR. The sample has over 110,000 clones; 80% to 90% are singletons. Whole-study results and caveats: Reports indicate that nearly half of spike-specific TCRs are directed at unmutated variant regions. Spike-specific TCR breadth rose after two AZD1222 doses, and depth rose as well.

Germline V gene lookup returns CDR1 MNHEY and CDR2 SVGAGI. The CDR3 spans 15 residues. Deletions cut 5 bases from V and 0 bases from J, with 13 bases between. Notes on this clone: Its antigen is unidentified.

The TCR was taken from an adult in good health. The specimen was peripheral blood, collected on day 0 of AZD1222 vaccination. The V and J genes are TRBV6-5 and TRBJ1-1; D may be TRBD1 (5 bases). CDR3 DNA: TGTGCCAGCAGTCCGGGACTCAGCATGAACACTGAAGCTTTCTTT. This codes for CASSPGLSMNTEAFF.